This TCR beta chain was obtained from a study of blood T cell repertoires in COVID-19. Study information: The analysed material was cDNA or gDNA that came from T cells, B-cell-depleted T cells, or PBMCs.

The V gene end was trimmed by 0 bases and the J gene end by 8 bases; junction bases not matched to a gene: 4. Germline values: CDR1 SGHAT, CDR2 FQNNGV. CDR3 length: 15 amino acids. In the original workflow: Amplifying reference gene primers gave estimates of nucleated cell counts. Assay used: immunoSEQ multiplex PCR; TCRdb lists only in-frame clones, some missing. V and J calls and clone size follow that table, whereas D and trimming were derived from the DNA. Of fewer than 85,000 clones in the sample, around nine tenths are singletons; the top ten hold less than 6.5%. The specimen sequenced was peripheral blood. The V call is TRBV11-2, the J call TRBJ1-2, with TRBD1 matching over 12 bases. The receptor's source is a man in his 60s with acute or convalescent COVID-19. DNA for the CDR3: TGTGCCAGCAGCTTAGAGGGACAGGGGGCTAGGGGCTACACCTTC. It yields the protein CASSLEGQGARGYTF. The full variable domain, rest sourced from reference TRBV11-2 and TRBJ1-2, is EAGVAQSPRYKIIEKRQSVAFWCNPISGHATLYWYQQILGQGPKLLIQFQNNGVVDDSQLPKDRFSAERLKGVDSTLKIQPAKLEDSAVYLCASSLEGQGARGYTFGSGTRLTVV.